The sequence of this T cell receptor beta chain was determined in a study of blood T cell repertoires in COVID-19. Background on the study: Material from acute and convalescent COVID-19 was sourced from the United States, Italy and Spain. PBMCs, B-cell-depleted T cells, or T cells were the source of the cDNA or gDNA that made up the material.

Produced via immunoSEQ multiplex PCR; TCRdb's table is partial and in-frame only. The data hold fewer than 250,000 clones, with about four fifths observed a single time. The CDR3 spans 15 residues. CDR1 is SGHDT, CDR2 YYEEEE, per germline. V was clipped by 6 bases and J by 4 bases; unmatched bases: 8. Donors in Cohort 3 who had recovered were those with two negative PCRs, healthcare professional clearance, or resolution of their symptoms. What was sequenced was PBMCs or T cells enriched from blood (not recorded which). This receptor was identified in a man in his sixties who had recovered from COVID-19. The chain is built from TRBV5-6 and TRBJ1-2; 11 bases line up with TRBD1. The CDR3 loop is CASNPGTGGPYGYTF. The CDR3 bases are TGTGCCAGCAACCCCGGGACAGGGGGACCCTATGGCTACACCTTC.